These 11 T cell receptor beta chains came from one sample sequenced in a study of T cells in Graves' hyperthyroidism and ophthalmopathy. TCR beta CDR3 regions were amplified from RNA. First-round RT-PCR with HTBI primers amplified the TCR CDR3 region. One entry per CDR3 protein results from TCRdb running MiXCR on the multiplex PCR reads. The sample has 350,000 to 400,000 distinct CDR3 sequences, about 15% seen once. Specimen: blood. These TCRs come from a woman in her twenties or thirties with Graves' hyperthyroidism.

This clonotype showed up many times. The CDR3 sequence is CASSEGTGGRIQYF. The CDR3 DNA is TGTGCCAGCAGTGAAGGGACAGGGGGCCGTATTCAGTACTTC. This chain connects TRBV6-1 to TRBJ2-4; 11 nucleotides align to TRBD1. The CDR3 extends over 14 amino acids. CDR1 and CDR2 from the germline V gene are MNHNS and SASEGT. Trimming at V came to 1 base and at J to 10 bases, leaving 3 bases not matched to a gene.

This clonotype has ten or more counts. This rearrangement joins TRBV18 to TRBJ2-5; 7 nucleotides line up with TRBD1. Losses at the gene ends were 8 bases for V and 2 bases for J; bases not matched to a gene: 5. Germline CDR1 KGHSH, CDR2 LQKENI. The CDR3 spans 13 residues. The CDR3: CASTGAGQETQYF. The CDR3 nucleotides are TGTGCCAGCACAGGGGCAGGGCAAGAGACCCAGTACTTC.

This clonotype was counted a few times. The chain uses TRBV18 and TRBJ1-2; TRBD1 is a possible D gene (5 bases). Germline CDR1 KGHSH, CDR2 LQKENI. The germline V and J ends were trimmed by 3 bases and 6 bases, with 17 bases remaining between them. The CDR3 is 15 amino acids. Written as DNA, the CDR3 is TGTGCCAGCTCACCTCGACAGACACCTACGGATGGCTACACCTTC. Protein: CASSPRQTPTDGYTF.

This clonotype has just a few counts. The chain uses TRBV11-2 and TRBJ1-2; no reliable D call. V shed 4 bases and J shed 2 bases, with 11 bases lying between them. The CDR3 extends over 14 amino acids. CDR1 and CDR2 (germline): SGHAT, FQNNGV. The chain's CDR3 is CASSYPGLNYGYTF. The CDR3 DNA sequence: TGTGCCAGCAGCTATCCGGGCCTGAACTATGGCTACACCTTC.

This clonotype was seen at least ten times. V gene TRBV20-1 combines with J gene TRBJ2-3; 7 nucleotides align to TRBD2. Per the germline V gene, CDR1 is DFQATT and CDR2 is SNEGSKA (reference sequence). V was clipped by 3 bases and J by 3 bases; unmatched bases: 6. This CDR3 comprises 14 residues. CDR3 sequence: CSASAGVGTDTQYF. CDR3 DNA: TGCAGTGCTAGCGCGGGAGTGGGAACAGATACGCAGTATTTT.

This clonotype has ten or more counts. This chain joins TRBV11-2 and TRBJ1-1; maybe TRBD1 (6 bases). The CDR3 contains 14 residues. Trimming cost V 7 bases and J 1 base, with 13 bases left between them. In germline, CDR1 is SGHAT, CDR2 FQNNGV. The CDR3 coding sequence is TGTGCCAGCATCTCCTACAGGGCGAACACTGAAGCTTTCTTT. This gives the protein CASISYRANTEAFF.

In this sample, this clonotype turned up a few times. The chain uses TRBV10-3 and TRBJ2-7; D is uncertain. V dropped 0 bases and J dropped 2 bases, with 14 bases sitting between them. The V gene's germline CDR1 is ENHRY and CDR2 SYGVKD. This CDR3 has 16 amino acids. In nucleotides, the CDR3 is TGTGCCATCAGTGAGTCTTTAACCGCGAACACCTACGAGCAGTACTTC. Its protein product is CAISESLTANTYEQYF.

This clonotype was observed many times. V usage is TRBV11-2 and J usage is TRBJ2-1, with TRBD2 identical over 8 bases. The CDR3 has 15 residues. Germline assignment: CDR1 SGHAT and CDR2 FQNNGV. The junction had 1 base not matched to a gene; V was cut back by 3 bases and J by 0 bases. The CDR3 DNA reads as TGTGCCAGCAGCTTCAGCGGGAGCTCCTACAATGAGCAGTTCTTC. Protein: CASSFSGSSYNEQFF. The whole variable domain, filled in from reference TRBV11-2 and TRBJ2-1, reads EAGVAQSPRYKIIEKRQSVAFWCNPISGHATLYWYQQILGQGPKLLIQFQNNGVVDDSQLPKDRFSAERLKGVDSTLKIQPAKLEDSAVYLCASSFSGSSYNEQFFGPGTRLTVL.

This clonotype has just one count. A much larger clone differs by one base, so this may be a read error. The V and J genes are TRBV2 and TRBJ2-5; TRBD2 agrees at 7 bases. The CDR3 totals 15 residues. With 5 bases clipped from V and 5 bases from J, the junction kept 11 bases outside the gene matches. Germline assignment: CDR1 SNHLY and CDR2 FYNNEI. The CDR3 DNA reads TGTGCCAGCAGTCCTCAGGTCCGGACTAGGGAGACCCAGTACTTC. This gives the protein CASSPQVRTRETQYF.

The chain carries TRBV20-1 and TRBJ1-2; D gene ambiguous. Per germline, CDR1 DFQATT and CDR2 SNEGSKA (reference sequence). The CDR3 length is 13 residues. The V end lost 1 base, the J end lost 4 bases, and 10 bases lay between the germline ends. CDR3 sequence reads: CSARVGEAYGYTF. For the CDR3, the DNA is TGCAGTGCTAGAGTCGGGGAGGCCTATGGCTACACCTTC.

CDR3 residues: CASGSGTTKTGELFF. CDR3 nucleotide sequence: TGTGCCAGTGGTTCCGGGACTACCAAAACCGGGGAGCTGTTTTTT. The J gene is TRBJ2-2, the V gene TRBV10-3; TRBD2 matches at 7 bases. The CDR3 consists of 15 residues. Trimming at V came to 10 bases and at J to 5 bases, leaving 13 bases not matched to a gene. CDR1 and CDR2 from the germline V gene are ENHRY and SYGVKD.